These T cell receptor beta chains were read from a single sample in a study of cytomegalovirus exposure and HLA in healthy donors. Using immunoSEQ multiplex PCR, the repertoire was profiled, and TCRdb retains in-frame clones only, with some absent. The table has more than 150,000 clones, roughly 82% seen once. The sample taken for sequencing was PBMCs. These receptors were collected from a man in his forties in good health and CMV-seronegative. Each CDR3 is given without its conserved first and last residue. The order of the fields is J gene, CDR3 length, clone size, V gene, CDR3 protein. Expanded clones are given a class, and other clones once, few, many or no size at all.

j_gene: TRBJ1-2
len: 16
abundance: NA
v_gene: TRBV5-1
CDR3aa: ASSYIGTGPNDQYGYT

j_gene: TRBJ2-1
len: 11
abundance: NA
v_gene: TRBV7-8
CDR3aa: ASSQQGYNEQF

j_gene: TRBJ1-1
len: 12
abundance: NA
v_gene: TRBV7-3
CDR3aa: ASSTGGGQTEAF

j_gene: TRBJ1-1
len: 13
abundance: NA
v_gene: TRBV4-2
CDR3aa: ASSQPGQGAREAF

j_gene: TRBJ2-1
len: 14
abundance: once
v_gene: TRBV11-2
CDR3aa: ASSPGTSGRYNEQF

j_gene: TRBJ1-2
len: 12
abundance: NA
v_gene: TRBV11-3
CDR3aa: ASSLDQGGYGYT

j_gene: TRBJ2-3
len: 13
abundance: once
v_gene: TRBV7-8
CDR3aa: ASSYSGGHTDTQY

j_gene: TRBJ1-2
len: 10
abundance: NA
v_gene: TRBV5-1
CDR3aa: ASSLGQGGYT

j_gene: TRBJ2-3
len: 11
abundance: few
v_gene: TRBV6-1
CDR3aa: ASSAQGTDTQY

j_gene: TRBJ2-1
len: 14
abundance: NA
v_gene: TRBV30
CDR3aa: AWNSERRSSYNEQF

j_gene: TRBJ1-2
len: 13
abundance: NA
v_gene: TRBV5-4
CDR3aa: ASSLGGNANYGYT

j_gene: TRBJ1-1
len: 14
abundance: NA
v_gene: TRBV4-3
CDR3aa: ASSQEWETGYTEAF

j_gene: TRBJ1-3
len: 12
abundance: NA
v_gene: TRBV30
CDR3aa: AWVNRGGGNTIY

j_gene: TRBJ2-7
len: 13
abundance: NA
v_gene: TRBV6-6
CDR3aa: ASSSRWTPENEQY

j_gene: TRBJ1-1
len: 16
abundance: NA
v_gene: TRBV21-1
CDR3aa: ASSSPPVPCEFGPEAF